These 29 T cell receptor beta chains originate from one sample sequenced in a study of CD4 T cells in relation to SARS-CoV-2 and coronaviruses. Produced via immunoSEQ multiplex PCR; TCRdb's table is partial and in-frame only. The data contain under 70,000 clones, around 86% of them singletons. CD4+ T cells from unexposed donors were obtained before the COVID-19 pandemic (2011-2018). Sequenced input: memory CD4+ T cells from PBMCs. The origin of the receptors is a human donor in good health.

The V call is TRBV28, the J call TRBJ2-5, with 8 bases lining up with TRBD2. From germline, CDR1 is MDHEN and CDR2 SYDVKM. The CDR3 is made up of 15 amino acids. V trimming: 6 bases; J trimming: 5 bases; junction bases outside the gene matches: 11. The DNA of the CDR3 is TGTGCCAGCAGCCCCGGGGGGGCTGGGAAGGAGACCCAGTACTTC. This codes for CASSPGGAGKETQYF.

CDR3 DNA sequence: TGTGCCAGCAGCTCCTACGGGATAGCCAATGAGCAGTTCTTC. This codes for CASSSYGIANEQFF. The chain links TRBV7-2 to TRBJ2-1; a weak D match, TRBD2 (5 bases). The CDR3 is 14 residues long. Trimming left V 4 bases short and J 6 bases short, with 13 bases between. The germline CDR1 and CDR2 sequences are SGHTA and FQGNSA. Based on the CDR3 plus reference TRBV7-2 and TRBJ2-1, the full variable domain is GAGVSQSPSNKVTEKGKDVELRCDPISGHTALYWYRQSLGQGLEFLIYFQGNSAPDKSGLPSDRFSAERTGGSVSTLTIQRTQQEDSAVYLCASSSYGIANEQFFGPGTRLTVL.

There are a few counts of this clone. The rearrangement uses TRBV4-2 and TRBJ2-1; D might be TRBD2 (6 bases). Looked up from germline, CDR1 is LGHNA and CDR2 is YNFKEQ. The CDR3 covers 16 residues. Deletions cut 0 bases from V and 0 bases from J, with 9 bases between. The CDR3 coding sequence is TGTGCCAGCAGCCAAGACTACGGGGGCTCCTACAATGAGCAGTTCTTC. This translates into CASSQDYGGSYNEQFF.

The chain recombines TRBV6-6 with TRBJ2-3, with D possibly TRBD1 on 5 matching bases. Trimming shortened V by 5 bases and J by 5 bases, and 8 bases separated the two germline ends. CDR1 MNHNY and CDR2 SVGAGI come from the germline V gene (reference sequence). The CDR3 sequence is 12 residues long. The CDR3 DNA is TGTGCCAGCAGTCAGCAGGGAGATACGCAGTATTTT. Its protein is CASSQQGDTQYF.

The chain has TRBV9 and TRBJ2-6, with D unclear. Deletions cut 0 bases from V and 10 bases from J, with 11 bases between. Germline CDR1 reads SGDLS; CDR2 reads YYNGEE. This CDR3 spans 14 amino acids. The CDR3 protein is CASSVGNSFNVLTF. CDR3 nucleotide sequence: TGTGCCAGCAGCGTAGGAAATAGTTTTAACGTCCTGACTTTC.

The chain employs TRBV7-2 and TRBJ2-7, with 7 nucleotides matching TRBD2. CDR3 length equals 14 residues. The J segment lost 7 bases and the V segment lost 3 bases, leaving 9 bases of the junction unmatched. Germline lookup yields CDR1 SGHTA and CDR2 FQGNSA. The CDR3 here is CASSFQAGRGEQYF. The CDR3 coding sequence is TGTGCCAGCAGCTTTCAAGCGGGACGGGGGGAGCAGTACTTC.

This clone was seen a single time. The rearrangement links TRBV18 to TRBJ2-4; D is undetermined. Deletions cut 0 bases from V and 10 bases from J, with 10 bases between. CDR3 length: 13 amino acids. The germline V gene encodes CDR1 KGHSH and CDR2 LQKENI. CDR3 nucleotides: TGTGCCAGCTCACCACCGGGAAGATTTATTCAGTACTTC. Translation: CASSPPGRFIQYF.

This clone was seen more than once but under ten times. The rearrangement joins TRBV30 to TRBJ1-2; maybe TRBD1 (6 bases). The CDR3 is made up of 14 amino acids. Trimming shortened V by 5 bases and J by 8 bases, and 21 bases separated the two germline ends. Germline CDR1 GTSNPN, CDR2 SVGIG (reference sequence). The chain's CDR3 is CAWESPGHQPGYTF. CDR3 DNA: TGTGCCTGGGAATCGCCGGGACACCAACCGGGCTACACCTTC.

In DNA form, the CDR3 reads TGTGCCAGCAGCTTTGGGGCTAATGAAAAACTGTTTTTT. Encoded protein: CASSFGANEKLFF. The chain carries TRBV7-9 and TRBJ1-4; unclear D gene. V lost 3 bases, J lost 3 bases, and 5 bases lay in between. Germline V CDR1 and CDR2: SEHNR, FQNEAQ (reference sequence). The CDR3 loop spans 13 amino acids.

The V and J genes are TRBV18 and TRBJ1-6; D is undetermined. The CDR3 contains 15 residues. Germline V gene lookup returns CDR1 KGHSH and CDR2 LQKENI. V gave up 3 bases and J gave up 10 bases, with 16 bases separating them. For the CDR3, the DNA is TGTGCCAGCTCACCTTCGGAGCTTCGGGGATCACCCCTCCACTTT. Translating it yields CASSPSELRGSPLHF. Full variable domain (rest looked up from reference TRBV18 and TRBJ1-6): NAGVMQNPRHLVRRRGQEARLRCSPMKGHSHVYWYRQLPEEGLKFMVYLQKENIIDESGMPKERFSAEFPKEGPSILRIQQVVRGDSAAYFCASSPSELRGSPLHFGNGTRLTVT.

The V and J genes are TRBV4-1 and TRBJ2-7, with D tentatively TRBD2 (8 bases). Per germline, CDR1 MGHRA and CDR2 YSYEKL. Between the trimmed V and J ends, which lost 5 bases and 6 bases, there was a span of 17 bases. This CDR3 is 14 amino acids long. The CDR3 spells CASSIREGAVEQYF. The CDR3 nucleotides read TGCGCCAGCAGCATTCGGGAGGGGGCAGTCGAGCAGTACTTC.

This chain uses TRBV7-6 with TRBJ1-4, with TRBD1 as a possible D gene (6 bases). The germline V gene encodes CDR1 SGHVS and CDR2 FNYEAQ. Deletions cut 5 bases from V and 0 bases from J, with 22 bases between. This CDR3 spans 19 amino acids. CDR3 nucleotide sequence: TGTGCCAGCAGCCCGACGTACCGGACAGCTCAGCCAACTAATGAAAAACTGTTTTTT. Its protein is CASSPTYRTAQPTNEKLFF.

This clone turned up a few times. The gene calls are TRBV3-1 (or the pseudogene TRBV3-2) and TRBJ2-2, with 7 positions matching TRBD2. This CDR3 contains 16 residues. The V segment lost 2 bases and the J segment 8 bases; nucleotides outside the gene matches: 11. The germline CDR1 and CDR2 sequences are LGHDT and YNNKEL (reference sequence). DNA of the CDR3: TGTGCCAGCAGCCAATTCGGGGCGGGAGCGGCAGGGGAGCTGTTTTTT. Translation: CASSQFGAGAAGELFF.

This chain connects TRBV3-1 (or the pseudogene TRBV3-2) to TRBJ1-1; the match to TRBD1 covers 7 bases. V was clipped by 5 bases and J by 1 base; unmatched bases: 7. The CDR3 contains 15 residues. Germline assignment: CDR1 LGHDT and CDR2 YNNKEL (reference sequence). Written as DNA, the CDR3 is TGTGCCAGCAGCTTAGGGACAGTAACGAACACTGAAGCTTTCTTT. It encodes CASSLGTVTNTEAFF.

The V gene is TRBV6-6, the J gene TRBJ2-2; the D gene could be TRBD1 or TRBD2 (6 bases each). V lost 2 bases and J 2 bases, leaving 12 bases between the germline ends. This CDR3 has 16 residues. In germline, CDR1 is MNHNY, CDR2 SVGAGI (reference sequence). CDR3 nucleotides: TGTGCCAGCAGTTACCCCGCGGGACATAACACCGGGGAGCTGTTTTTT. Residues: CASSYPAGHNTGELFF.

The gene calls are TRBV2 and TRBJ2-1; possible D gene TRBD2, 5 bases. Trimming removed 3 bases from V and 2 bases from J, with 17 bases in between. The CDR3 length is 17 residues. Germline V gives CDR1 SNHLY, CDR2 FYNNEI. The CDR3 reads CASSENLPRGPYNEQFF. In DNA, the CDR3 is TGTGCCAGCAGTGAGAATCTCCCCCGGGGTCCCTACAATGAGCAGTTCTTC.

The count of this clone is one. The chain links TRBV28 to TRBJ2-7; 7 bases match TRBD1. The CDR3 covers 13 residues. Trimming removed 6 bases from V and 6 bases from J; junction bases left unmatched: 8. Germline V gives CDR1 MDHEN, CDR2 SYDVKM. DNA for the CDR3: TGTGCCAGCAGAATAGGGGGCCCGGGCGAGCAGTACTTC. Translation gives CASRIGGPGEQYF.

V gene TRBV18 combines with J gene TRBJ1-2; 7 nucleotides agree with TRBD1. This CDR3 is built from 13 residues. J gave up 8 bases and V 6 bases, and 9 bases lay outside the gene matches. Looked up from germline, CDR1 is KGHSH and CDR2 is LQKENI. The CDR3 bases are TGTGCCAGCTCTTTTGACAGGGCGGAGGGCTACACCTTC. This encodes CASSFDRAEGYTF.

The chain links TRBV27 to TRBJ2-7; 9 bases match TRBD1. The CDR3 length is 16 residues. V was pared by 6 bases and J by 4 bases, with 13 bases of the junction left unmatched. Per the germline V gene, CDR1 is MNHEY and CDR2 is SMNVEV (reference sequence). The CDR3 coding sequence is TGTGCCAGCAGCCAACTAACAGGGGGCGGTCCTTACGAGCAGTACTTC. It specifies CASSQLTGGGPYEQYF.

This chain links TRBV5-1 with TRBJ2-7, with TRBD1 matching over 8 bases. The CDR3 runs 15 residues. Trimming removed 0 bases from V and 2 bases from J; junction bases left unmatched: 4. Germline V gives CDR1 SGHRS, CDR2 YFSETQ. CDR3 region: CASSLESGGPYEQYF. CDR3 in DNA: TGCGCCAGCAGCTTGGAGTCAGGGGGCCCCTACGAGCAGTACTTC.

This chain connects TRBV21-1 to TRBJ2-7; TRBD1, the table's D call, lacks a check against the DNA. TRBV21-1 is flagged as a pseudogene. This CDR3 comprises 16 residues. CDR3 sequence reads: CASSNDRDRGIYEQYF. CDR3 DNA: TGTGCCAGCAGCAACGACCGGGACAGGGGGATCTACGAGCAGTACTTC.

This chain connects TRBV28 to TRBJ2-3, with 13 nucleotides matching TRBD2. From germline, CDR1 is MDHEN and CDR2 SYDVKM. The CDR3 is 15 residues long. Trimming cost V 6 bases and J 1 base; bases outside gene matches: 1. The CDR3 loop is CASRGTSGGTDTQYF. CDR3 in DNA: TGTGCCAGCAGAGGGACTAGCGGGGGCACAGATACGCAGTATTTT. Using reference TRBV28 and TRBJ2-3 for the parts outside the CDR3, the full variable domain is DVKVTQSSRYLVKRTGEKVFLECVQDMDHENMFWYRQDPGLGLRLIYFSYDVKMKEKGDIPEGYSVSREKKERFSLILESASTNQTSMYLCASRGTSGGTDTQYFGPGTRLTVL.

The chain employs TRBV10-3 and TRBJ2-3; no clear D gene. This CDR3 region has 12 residues. Germline V CDR1 and CDR2: ENHRY, SYGVKD. V lost 3 bases to trimming and J lost 1 base, with 2 bases between them. The CDR3: CAISERTDTQYF. The DNA of the CDR3 is TGTGCCATCAGTGAACGCACAGATACGCAGTATTTT.

This sequence joins TRBV28 and TRBJ2-3, with 7 bases that match TRBD2. The trim removed 6 bases at V and 6 bases at J, leaving 9 bases unmatched. Germline CDR1 reads MDHEN; CDR2 reads SYDVKM. The CDR3 loop spans 14 amino acids. The DNA for the CDR3 is TGTGCCAGCAGCCCCCCCGTGGGAGGGGATACGCAGTATTTT. It encodes CASSPPVGGDTQYF.

The chain uses TRBV6-2 or TRBV6-3 and TRBJ2-5; the D gene is possibly TRBD2 (5 bases). V was clipped by 2 bases and J by 3 bases, with 16 bases between them. Germline loops: CDR1 MNHEY, CDR2 SVGEGT. The CDR3 sequence is 16 residues long. DNA for the CDR3: TGTGCCAGCAGTTACGGCCGAGGCTTGCGGGAAGAGACCCAGTACTTC. Translation gives CASSYGRGLREETQYF.

This clone came up once. The chain employs TRBV5-1 and TRBJ2-6; no clear D. The CDR3 spans 16 residues. Trimming cost V 5 bases and J 4 bases, with 16 bases left between them. The germline V gene has CDR1 SGHRS and CDR2 YFSETQ. The CDR3 loop is CASSQVPSAGANVLTF. The CDR3 DNA is TGCGCCAGCAGTCAGGTACCCTCGGCGGGGGCCAACGTCCTGACTTTC.

This rearrangement joins TRBV28 to TRBJ2-1; the D gene is possibly TRBD2 (7 bases). The CDR3 is 18 residues long. Deletions cut 6 bases from V and 4 bases from J, with 25 bases between. Germline values: CDR1 MDHEN, CDR2 SYDVKM. The CDR3 region is CASSRRGREIGRYNEQFF. The CDR3 bases are TGTGCCAGCAGCCGGCGGGGGCGGGAGATAGGAAGGTACAATGAGCAGTTCTTC.

This rearrangement joins TRBV7-3 to TRBJ1-5, with D unclear. Germline assignment: CDR1 SGHTA and CDR2 FQGTGA. The CDR3 contains 13 residues. Between the trimmed V and J ends, which lost 5 bases and 9 bases, there was a span of 14 bases. The chain's CDR3 is CASSRDRQWPQHF. In DNA form, the CDR3 reads TGTGCCAGCAGCCGTGACCGGCAGTGGCCCCAGCATTTT.

The gene calls are TRBV2 and TRBJ2-7; tentatively, D is TRBD2 (6 bases). CDR1 and CDR2 from the germline V gene are SNHLY and FYNNEI. The ends were cut back, 7 bases at V and 4 bases at J, with 20 bases in the middle. CDR3 length: 15 residues. The CDR3 DNA reads TGTGCCAGCAACCTACCTAGCGTGGAGAATTACGAGCAGTACTTC. It yields the protein CASNLPSVENYEQYF.